Shown below are 31 T cell receptor beta chains from a single sample sequenced in a study of T cells in Graves' hyperthyroidism and ophthalmopathy. RNA transcripts gave rise to amplified TCR beta CDR3 regions. Using the HTBI primer set, a first-round RT-PCR was run on the TCR CDR3. TCRdb re-derived calls from the multiplex PCR reads in MiXCR, one entry per CDR3 protein. Here the sample spans roughly 500,000 distinct CDR3 sequences, roughly 23% being singletons. The material sequenced was blood. These receptors were collected from a woman in her seventies with Graves' ophthalmopathy.

This clonotype occurred a few times. The CDR3 spells CASSPREGTEAFF. As DNA, the CDR3 is TGTGCCAGCAGTCCAAGGGAGGGCACTGAAGCTTTCTTT. This chain links TRBV27 with TRBJ1-1; D unclear. Germline CDR1 MNHEY, CDR2 SMNVEV (reference sequence). The ends were cut back, 5 bases at V and 4 bases at J, with 11 bases in the middle. There are 13 residues in the CDR3.

Concerning this clonotype itself: The conserved final phenylalanine or tryptophan is absent from the CDR3, which likely points to a read error. This chain connects TRBV30 to TRBJ1-1; D gene ambiguous. Germline CDR1 reads GTSNPN; CDR2 reads SVGIG (reference sequence). V was pared by 3 bases and J by 4 bases, with 12 bases between. The CDR3 extends over 13 amino acids. CDR3 protein: CAWRNTPGTEAFL. The CDR3 bases are TGTGCCTGGAGAAACACCCCTGGCACTGAAGCTTTCCTT.

This clonotype was detected once. Given a much more abundant clone one base away, this may be a read error. In nucleotides, the CDR3 is TGTGCCAGCAGTTCCAACAACCCTCTGTGGGCGGGAGGGCGGAATGAGCAGTTCTTC. It encodes CASSSNNPLWAGGRNEQFF. The chain recombines TRBV6-2 or TRBV6-3 with TRBJ2-1, with 9 bases matching TRBD2. Trimming removed 4 bases from V and 7 bases from J; junction bases left unmatched: 20. The CDR3 consists of 19 residues. The V gene's germline CDR1 is MNHEY and CDR2 SVGEGT.

The chain links TRBV11-3 to TRBJ2-1; 8 bases fit TRBD2. This CDR3 has 17 residues. V was clipped by 5 bases and J by 3 bases; unmatched bases: 12. Germline values: CDR1 SGHNT, CDR2 YENEEA. As DNA, the CDR3 is TGTGCCAGCAGCCCAAACCCACTAGCGGAGCTCTACAATGAGCAGTTCTTC. It yields the protein CASSPNPLAELYNEQFF.

This clonotype was found a few times. V and J are TRBV7-6 and TRBJ2-7; D remains unclear. This CDR3 has 16 amino acids. Germline CDR1 reads SGHVS; CDR2 reads FNYEAQ. Trimming removed 6 bases at V and 3 bases at J, with 21 bases between. For the CDR3, the DNA is TGTGCCAGCAGTCCTCGCTCAGGACCCATAGTCTACGAGCAGTACTTC. Its protein product is CASSPRSGPIVYEQYF. Combining the CDR3 with reference TRBV7-6 and TRBJ2-7 gives the whole variable domain GAGVSQSPRYKVTKRGQDVALRCDPISGHVSLYWYRQALGQGPEFLTYFNYEAQQDKSGLPNDRFSAERPEGSISTLTIQRTEQRDSAMYRCASSPRSGPIVYEQYFGPGTRLTVT.

The J gene is TRBJ2-7, the V gene TRBV5-1; TRBD2 matches 8 bases. CDR1 SGHRS and CDR2 YFSETQ come from the germline V gene. This CDR3 has 16 amino acids. The ends lost 4 bases at V and 0 bases at J; junction bases unmatched: 9. CDR3 coding DNA: TGCGCCAGCAGCACGGGACTAGGTGCGAGCTCCTACGAGCAGTACTTC. Translating it yields CASSTGLGASSYEQYF.

To note about this clonotype: This clone may be a read error of a much larger clone one base away. V is TRBV20-1 and J is TRBJ2-7; no clear D gene. The germline gives CDR1 DFQATT, CDR2 SNEGSKA (reference sequence). Deletions cut 0 bases from V and 0 bases from J, with 18 bases between. The CDR3 has 17 amino acids. The CDR3 coding sequence is TGCAGTGCTAGAGATCTCGCGTTGGCGAAAAGCTCCTACGAGCAGTACTTC. As protein: CSARDLALAKSSYEQYF.

The chain uses TRBV27 and TRBJ2-7, with D uncertain. Trimming pared 7 bases from V and 4 bases from J, leaving 11 bases between. Germline CDR1 and CDR2: MNHEY and SMNVEV (reference sequence). The CDR3 has 12 residues. The CDR3 is CASTTQPYEQYF. For the CDR3, the DNA is TGTGCCAGCACAACCCAACCTTACGAGCAGTACTTC.

Only a few counts were recorded for this clonotype. This rearrangement joins TRBV24-1 to TRBJ1-2; 7 bases are a match to TRBD1. Germline V gene lookup returns CDR1 KGHDR and CDR2 SFDVKD. This CDR3 spans 16 amino acids. Unmatched junction bases numbered 13, after V lost 4 bases and J lost 6 bases. The CDR3 is CATSDTRTGGAHGYTF. As DNA, the CDR3 is TGTGCCACCAGTGACACAAGGACAGGTGGGGCCCATGGCTACACCTTC.

This clonotype was seen at least ten times. The chain joins TRBV27 to TRBJ2-7; tentatively, D is TRBD1 (5 bases). With 3 bases removed from V and 3 bases from J, the gap between germline ends came to 12 bases. Germline lookup yields CDR1 MNHEY and CDR2 SMNVEV (reference sequence). The CDR3 is made up of 14 amino acids. CDR3 amino acids: CASSFRGSGYEQYF. CDR3 DNA sequence: TGTGCCAGCAGTTTTAGGGGTTCAGGCTACGAGCAGTACTTC.

This clonotype was counted only a few times. The CDR3 reads CASSIGTHNEQFF. The DNA of the CDR3 is TGTGCCAGTAGTATTGGGACTCACAATGAGCAGTTCTTC. V and J are TRBV19 and TRBJ2-1, with a tentative D call TRBD2 (6 bases). The CDR3 loop spans 13 amino acids. The germline CDR1 and CDR2 sequences are LNHDA and SQIVND (reference sequence). Trimming removed 3 bases from V and 5 bases from J, with 8 bases in between. Together with reference TRBV19 and TRBJ2-1, the CDR3 gives the full variable domain: DGGITQSPKYLFRKEGQNVTLSCEQNLNHDAMYWYRQDPGQGLRLIYYSQIVNDFQKGDIAEGYSVSREKKESFPLTVTSAQKNPTAFYLCASSIGTHNEQFFGPGTRLTVL.

This clonotype turned up a few times. The gene calls are TRBV20-1 and TRBJ2-2, with D uncertain. The germline V gene encodes CDR1 DFQATT and CDR2 SNEGSKA (reference sequence). The CDR3 spans 12 residues. V was pared by 6 bases and J by 9 bases, with 14 bases between. The CDR3: CSATQPSRELFF. Here the CDR3 DNA reads TGCAGTGCGACCCAACCTTCGAGGGAGCTGTTTTTT.

CDR3 region: CASSYGPGGYTF. CDR3 bases: TGTGCCAGCAGTTACGGGCCTGGGGGCTACACCTTC. The rearrangement joins TRBV6-5 to TRBJ1-2; D unresolved. The CDR3 is made up of 12 amino acids. Trimming left V 2 bases short and J 8 bases short, with 9 bases between. Germline V gene lookup returns CDR1 MNHEY and CDR2 SVGAGI.

This clonotype was seen more than once but under ten times. V gene TRBV5-1 combines with J gene TRBJ2-3; 9 nucleotides line up with TRBD2. The CDR3 is 17 amino acids. CDR1 and CDR2 from the germline V gene are SGHRS and YFSETQ. V was pared by 1 base and J by 0 bases, with 6 bases of the junction left unmatched. CDR3 bases: TGCGCCAGCAGCTTGACTAGCGGGTCTTCTAGCACAGATACGCAGTATTTT. Translating it yields CASSLTSGSSSTDTQYF.

This clonotype has more than one count but fewer than ten. The chain recombines TRBV30 with TRBJ1-6, with 9 bases lining up with TRBD1. This CDR3 is 15 amino acids long. With V trimmed by 4 bases and J by 7 bases, 8 bases remained unmatched. Per the germline V gene, CDR1 is GTSNPN and CDR2 is SVGIG (reference sequence). CDR3 DNA: TGTGCCTGGATGGACCGCGGACAGGGGAATTCACCCCTCCACTTT. This gives the protein CAWMDRGQGNSPLHF.

This chain links TRBV12-3 or TRBV12-4 with TRBJ1-2; maybe TRBD1 (5 bases). The V and J ends lost 3 bases and 8 bases respectively, with 16 bases between them. The CDR3 length is 14 residues. CDR3 DNA sequence: TGTGCCAGCAGTTTCGAGGGGCTAGGGTTCGGCTACACCTTC. It yields the protein CASSFEGLGFGYTF.

As concerns this clonotype: Germline is not matched at one junction end, which may reflect a read error. This chain connects TRBV20-1 to TRBJ2-2, with 10 bases fitting TRBD2. This CDR3 is built from 17 residues. Germline CDR1 reads DFQATT; CDR2 reads SNEGSKA (reference sequence). The CDR3 nucleotides are TGCAGTGCGAGAGGAAACGGAGCGGGAGGGCCCGGCGGGGAGCTGTTTTTT. Translating it yields CSARGNGAGGPGGELFF.

This clonotype was seen ten or more times. The chain links TRBV6-2 or TRBV6-3 to TRBJ1-5; tentatively, D is TRBD1 (5 bases). CDR3 length: 15 amino acids. Trimming took 2 bases from V and 6 from J, leaving 14 bases between them. Germline V gene lookup returns CDR1 MNHEY and CDR2 SVGEGT. The CDR3 is CASSYMSRAGQPQHF. The DNA for the CDR3 is TGTGCCAGCAGTTACATGAGCAGGGCAGGTCAGCCCCAGCATTTT.

This clonotype turned up a few times. The chain employs TRBV24-1 and TRBJ2-2, with D perhaps matching TRBD2 (5 bases). With 1 base removed from V and 4 bases from J, the gap between germline ends came to 9 bases. CDR3 length: 15 residues. Looked up from germline, CDR1 is KGHDR and CDR2 is SFDVKD. The CDR3 loop reads CATSDFGEPTGELFF. The DNA of the CDR3 is TGTGCCACCAGTGATTTCGGGGAGCCCACCGGGGAGCTGTTTTTT.

This clonotype was seen only a few times. The V call is TRBV24-1, the J call TRBJ2-3; maybe TRBD1 (5 bases). Per germline, CDR1 KGHDR and CDR2 SFDVKD. The length of the CDR3 is 13 residues. V shed 3 bases and J shed 6 bases, with 9 bases lying between them. The CDR3: CATSDGAPDTQYF. DNA for the CDR3: TGTGCCACCAGTGATGGGGCCCCCGATACGCAGTATTTT.

The genes are TRBV12-3 or TRBV12-4 and TRBJ1-2, with 9 bases lining up with TRBD1. With 3 bases clipped from V and 6 bases from J, the junction kept 8 bases outside the gene matches. CDR3 length: 15 residues. As DNA, the CDR3 is TGTGCCAGCAGTTTGACCGGGACAGGGATAGATGGCTACACCTTC. Translated: CASSLTGTGIDGYTF.

V and J are TRBV19 and TRBJ2-1; D gene unclear. CDR1 is LNHDA, CDR2 SQIVND, per germline (reference sequence). Trimming removed 4 bases at V and 0 bases at J, with 10 bases between. The CDR3 runs to 15 residues. In nucleotides, the CDR3 is TGTGCCAGTAGTACGACGGTCCACTCCTACAATGAGCAGTTCTTC. Its protein is CASSTTVHSYNEQFF.

The chain uses TRBV3-1 and TRBJ2-5; tentatively, D is TRBD1 or TRBD2 (5 bases each). The CDR3 spans 15 residues. V lost 2 bases to trimming and J lost 4 bases, with 14 bases between them. CDR1 and CDR2 from the germline V gene are LGHDT and YNNKEL (reference sequence). The CDR3 loop is CASSQSAGRGETQYF. Written as DNA, the CDR3 is TGTGCCAGCAGCCAAAGTGCGGGTAGGGGAGAGACCCAGTACTTC.

The chain combines TRBV5-1 with TRBJ2-5; 11 nucleotides align to TRBD2. The trim removed 0 bases at V and 4 bases at J, leaving 14 bases unmatched. The V gene's germline CDR1 is SGHRS and CDR2 YFSETQ. The CDR3 extends over 19 amino acids. The CDR3 DNA reads as TGCGCCAGCAGCTTGGCATTAGGCCTAGCGGGAGGAAGGGGAGAGACCCAGTACTTC. Its translation is CASSLALGLAGGRGETQYF.

This chain connects TRBV7-3 to TRBJ1-2; D uncertain. CDR1 and CDR2 from the germline V gene are SGHTA and FQGTGA. The CDR3 totals 13 residues. V lost 1 base and J 4 bases, leaving 7 bases between the germline ends. The CDR3 DNA follows: TGTGCCAGCAGCTTAAGCCCTGTCTATGGCTACACCTTC. As protein: CASSLSPVYGYTF.

The rearrangement joins TRBV20-1 to TRBJ1-2; D uncertain. V was trimmed by 1 base and J by 4 bases, leaving 10 bases between them. CDR1 DFQATT and CDR2 SNEGSKA come from the germline V gene (reference sequence). The CDR3 consists of 13 residues. As DNA, the CDR3 is TGCAGTGCTAGAGTTGATCGGAGCTATGGCTACACCTTC. This codes for CSARVDRSYGYTF.

In its sample, this clonotype was seen a few times. This chain links TRBV25-1 with TRBJ1-2; 12 bases are shared with TRBD1. The length of the CDR3 is 17 residues. The germline V gene has CDR1 MGHDK and CDR2 SYGVNS. V gave up 5 bases and J gave up 4 bases; unmatched junction bases: 11. The CDR3 reads CASSPSGQGAQLYGYTF. Written as DNA, the CDR3 is TGTGCCAGCAGTCCTTCGGGACAGGGGGCTCAACTCTATGGCTACACCTTC.

Notes on this clonotype: Possible read error: a much larger clone is one base away. The V call is TRBV9, the J call TRBJ2-3; D is possibly TRBD2 (6 bases). Germline assignment: CDR1 SGDLS and CDR2 YYNGEE. The CDR3 sequence is 12 residues long. For the CDR3, the DNA is TGTACCAGCAGCGTAGCGGAAGATACGCAGTATTTT. Protein product: CTSSVAEDTQYF.

This clonotype has just a few counts. J is TRBJ2-3 and V is TRBV3-1, with D unclear. CDR1 and CDR2 (germline): LGHDT, YNNKEL (reference sequence). The CDR3 consists of 12 residues. V lost 5 bases to trimming and J lost 6 bases, with 9 bases between them. The CDR3 bases are TGTGCCAGCAGCTATGGGTCCGATACGCAGTATTTT. Its translation is CASSYGSDTQYF.

In this sample, this clonotype turned up a few times. The chain employs TRBV28 and TRBJ2-2; weak D call: TRBD1 (5 bases). In germline, CDR1 is MDHEN, CDR2 SYDVKM. Between the trimmed V and J ends, which lost 6 bases and 6 bases, there was a span of 14 bases. This CDR3 has 14 amino acids. The CDR3 protein is CASSRVLRSGELFF. CDR3 nucleotide sequence: TGTGCCAGCAGCAGGGTTTTACGCTCCGGGGAGCTGTTTTTT.

This clonotype has just a few counts. The chain has TRBV5-1 and TRBJ2-3, with 10 bases identical to TRBD2. CDR3 length: 14 amino acids. Trimming took 2 bases from V and 6 from J; bases not matched to a gene: 3. The V gene's germline CDR1 is SGHRS and CDR2 YFSETQ. CDR3 bases: TGCGCCAGCAGCTTCAGCGGGAGGGCCGATACGCAGTATTTT. This codes for CASSFSGRADTQYF.